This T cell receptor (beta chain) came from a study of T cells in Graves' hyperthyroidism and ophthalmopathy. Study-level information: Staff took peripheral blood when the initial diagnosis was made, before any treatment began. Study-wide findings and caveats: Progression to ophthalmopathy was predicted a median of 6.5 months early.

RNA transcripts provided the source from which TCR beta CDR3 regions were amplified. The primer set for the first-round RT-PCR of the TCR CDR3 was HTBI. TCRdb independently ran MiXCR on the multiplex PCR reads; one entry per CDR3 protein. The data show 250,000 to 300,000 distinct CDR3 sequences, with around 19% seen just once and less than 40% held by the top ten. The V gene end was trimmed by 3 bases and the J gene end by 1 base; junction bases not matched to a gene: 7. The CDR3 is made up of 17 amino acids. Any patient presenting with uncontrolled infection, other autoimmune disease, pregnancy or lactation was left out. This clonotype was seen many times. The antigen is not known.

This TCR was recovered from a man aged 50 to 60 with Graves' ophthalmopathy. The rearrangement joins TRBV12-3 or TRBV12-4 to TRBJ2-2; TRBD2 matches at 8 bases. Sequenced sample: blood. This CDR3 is CASSFGGGGGNTGELFF. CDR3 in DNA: TGTGCCAGCAGTTTCGGGGGGGGAGGTGGGAACACCGGGGAGCTGTTTTTT.